This T cell receptor (beta chain) derives from a study of blood T cells in healthy people across ages. V lost 1 base and J lost 2, with 9 bases in between. The length of the CDR3 is 14 residues. From germline, CDR1 is SGHRS and CDR2 YFSETQ. Together with a sample-barcoded 5' primer, a J-beta primer mix was included in a second PCR lasting about 7 to 11 cycles. Each CDR3 protein gets one entry after TCRdb re-called the 5' RACE reads with MiXCR. This table has about 1 million distinct CDR3 sequences, 20% to 25% appearing once. This clonotype has a handful of counts. Per individual sample, total RNA of at least 6 micrograms was extracted. A further study also used this sample, focusing on T cells of mothers and their children.

The genes are TRBV5-1 and TRBJ2-5; D gene ambiguous. Sequencing was carried out using blood. The source is a girl aged 2 to 9 in good health. The CDR3 is CASSLFRKQETQYF. DNA for the CDR3: TGCGCCAGCAGCTTGTTTCGGAAGCAAGAGACCCAGTACTTC.